The T cell receptor (beta chain) described here comes from a study of shared clonotypes between healthy human individuals (dated by TCRdb to about 2020). At the level of the whole study: The cohort included three men and a couple of women between 18 and 49 years of age. For each donor, CD4 naive and CD4 memory were each run on three plates, CD8 naive on two plates, and CD8 memory on one plate. Blood TCR repertoires of about 5 healthy adults were deeply sequenced to estimate repertoire size and the extent of clonotype sharing between individuals. To increase sequencing depth and limit assay-specific biases, TCR repertoire library preparation and sequencing were carried out by different laboratories using diverse techniques. Leukapheresis yielded between about 0.9 and 8.9 billion PBMCs per donor.

TCR CDR3 regions were amplified from genomic DNA by multiplex PCR using the deep immunoSEQ assay. Extracted genomic DNA from each cell subset was spread evenly across all wells of several immunoSEQ 96-well plates, with each plate serving as a replicate. For sorted subsets, about 200 ng genomic DNA, equal to 30,000 to 35,000 T cell genomes, was loaded into each replicate PCR. The purified libraries were quantified using a Qubit 3.0 fluorometer, sized with a Bioanalyzer 2100, and then quantified again using the KAPA Library Quantification kit. A separate single-read 150-cycle Illumina NextSeq 550 flow cell was used to sequence each immunoSEQ 96-well plate. Processing in the source paper ran as follows. The immunoSEQ output contained only junctional sequences without quality scores, so filtering could not match that applied to full-length reads. Sequences were annotated with PyIR, a Python wrapper for IgBLAST v1.9, using IMGT germline references to assign V/J genes and CDR3. Any read was removed if the V/J assignment was weak (E-value above 1e-6), the CDR3 was missing, or the read contained stop codons, out-of-frame junctions, or ambiguous translated residues. A V3J clonotype was defined by an identical inferred V gene, J gene, and CDR3 amino acid sequence. Percentage overlap between repertoires was calculated by dividing the number of shared unique clonotypes by the size of the smaller repertoire. Three approaches were used to assess repertoire richness: RTK rarefaction, the Chao1 estimator, and Recon v2.1 estimates of unobserved clonotypes. For all TCRbeta clonotypes obtained by the gDNA method from a few donors, generation probabilities were computed with OLGA. The source is immuneACCESS, and TCRdb retained only in-frame sequences with V and J called. Part of the clones is not carried over; for the studies checked, unresolved V genes explain less than half of this, and the remainder is unexplained. Clone size and the V and J calls come from that table; the DNA yielded D and trimming. Present in this sample are approximately 2.3 million clones, approximately 95% of which were seen just once. The top ten constitute about 0.39% of the sample.

The CDR3 covers 18 residues, taking in both the cysteine and the phenylalanine. Only the CDR3 region is kept as DNA, spanning 54 bases read in frame from base 1. For CDR1 and CDR2, the germline V gene lists MDHEN and SYDVKM. V trim: 4 bases; J trim: 3 bases; unmatched bases: 15. Results the study describes overall, beyond this receptor: Even with the large sequencing depth, rarefaction of the sorted-subset datasets indicated that sequencing was incomplete. Only blood was sampled, and tissue TCR repertoires likely differ from those in blood. Higher generation probabilities were observed for clonotypes shared by all four sorted-subset donors than for non-shared clonotypes. The genetic and exposure-history diversity represented was limited by the small number of donors. Based on pairwise subsampling, the degree of clonotype sharing among donors was expected to be affected by sequencing depth. Approximately 5% of naive CD4, around 4% of naive CD8, approximately 2.2% of memory CD4, and around 0.42% of memory CD8 clonotypes were shared across several donors. Estimated clonotype richness was generally larger for naive than for memory subsets.

The donors were healthy, HIV-negative adults who had no recently reported acute infections or vaccinations. Every donor was a Caucasian adult living in Nashville, Tennessee, USA. CD4+ T cells were enriched by magnetic negative selection; naive cells were then positively selected on CD45RA, and the negative fraction formed the memory subset. Blood was collected by leukapheresis, and PBMCs were isolated by Ficoll-Histopaque density gradient centrifugation and then cryopreserved in liquid nitrogen vapor phase. Analytical flow cytometry was used to check the purity and quantity of each magnetically sorted T cell population. Genomic DNA was isolated from each sorted fraction and quantified by UV absorbance on a Nanodrop 2000c. On this clone itself: Its specific antigen is unknown. No much larger clonotype is one base removed from it; base qualities were not supplied.

The sample consisted of naive CD4+ T cells from PBMCs. The cell subset or site label of this sample denotes: CD45RA+ positively selected. This sequence was found in a man between 18 and 35 years old in good health. Some clones in this sample may be carry-over from other donors' samples. The chain couples TRBV28 to TRBJ2-3, with 8 junctional bases fitting TRBD2. The CDR3 loop reads CASSSSPGGAGGTDTQYF. Read as DNA, the sequence is TGTGCCAGCAGTTCTAGCCCGGGGGGGGCCGGTGGGACAGATACGCAGTATTTT.